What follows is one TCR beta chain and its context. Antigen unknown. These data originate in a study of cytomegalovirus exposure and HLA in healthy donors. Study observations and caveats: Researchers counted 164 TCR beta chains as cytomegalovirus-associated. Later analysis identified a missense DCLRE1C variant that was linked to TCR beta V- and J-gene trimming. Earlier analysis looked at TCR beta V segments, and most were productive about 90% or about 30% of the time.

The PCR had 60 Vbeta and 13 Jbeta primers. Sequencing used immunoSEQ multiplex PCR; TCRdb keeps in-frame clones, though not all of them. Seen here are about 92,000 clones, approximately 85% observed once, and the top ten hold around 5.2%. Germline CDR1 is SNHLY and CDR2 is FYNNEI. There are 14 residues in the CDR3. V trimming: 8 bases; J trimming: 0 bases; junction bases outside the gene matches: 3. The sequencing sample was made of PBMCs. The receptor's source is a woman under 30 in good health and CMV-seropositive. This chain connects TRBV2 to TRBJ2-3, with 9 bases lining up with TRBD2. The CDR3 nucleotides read TGTGCCAGCGACCTAGCGGGAAGCACAGATACGCAGTATTTT. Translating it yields CASDLAGSTDTQYF.